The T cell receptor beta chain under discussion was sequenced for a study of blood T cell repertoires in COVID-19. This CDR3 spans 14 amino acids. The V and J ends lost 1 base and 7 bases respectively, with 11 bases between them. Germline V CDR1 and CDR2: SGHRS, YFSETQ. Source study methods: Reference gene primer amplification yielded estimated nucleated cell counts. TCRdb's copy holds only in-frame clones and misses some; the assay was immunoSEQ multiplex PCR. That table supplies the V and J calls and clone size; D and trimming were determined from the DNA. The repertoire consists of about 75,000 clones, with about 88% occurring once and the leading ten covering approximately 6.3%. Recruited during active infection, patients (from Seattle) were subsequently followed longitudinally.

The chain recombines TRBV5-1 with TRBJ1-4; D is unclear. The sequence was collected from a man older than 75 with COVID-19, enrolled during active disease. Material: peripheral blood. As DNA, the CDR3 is TGCGCCAGCAGCTTGAGGGAGGGCGGTGAAAAACTGTTTTTT. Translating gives CASSLREGGEKLFF.